Listed below are T cell receptor beta chains from one sample, sequenced in a study of blood T cell repertoires in COVID-19. TCRdb's copy holds only in-frame clones and misses some; the assay was immunoSEQ multiplex PCR. The sample contains about 280,000 clones, 85% of which appear only once. What was sequenced was peripheral blood. These TCRs come from a human donor in a cohort sampled during active COVID-19. Each CDR3 is given with its conserved first and last residue. The D gene is left open where the match is weak. Size is stated for part of the rows, as once, few or many counts, or as a class when the clone is expanded.

clone size	CDR3 length	J gene	D gene	V gene	CDR3 protein	CDR3 DNA
once	14	TRBJ1-1	-	TRBV11-2	CASSPRTGKSEAFF	TGTGCCAGCAGCCCTCGAACAGGGAAATCTGAAGCTTTCTTT
-	15	TRBJ2-7	-	TRBV7-6	CASSPGGLGAYEQYF	TGTGCCAGCAGCCCTGGAGGGCTGGGGGCCTACGAGCAGTACTTC
-	15	TRBJ2-1	-	TRBV7-6	CASSSPWTNNNEQFF	TGTGCCAGCAGCTCACCTTGGACTAACAACAATGAGCAGTTCTTC
-	15	TRBJ2-7	TRBD2	TRBV4-2	CASSHSSTTSGEQYF	TGTGCCAGCAGCCATTCTTCAACGACTAGCGGGGAGCAGTACTTC
-	14	TRBJ2-1	TRBD2	TRBV2	CASSGTSGLDEQFF	TGTGCCAGCAGTGGGACTAGCGGCCTTGATGAGCAGTTCTTC
-	15	TRBJ2-3	TRBD1	TRBV6-6	CASSGTGGMADTQYF	TGTGCCAGCAGTGGGACAGGGGGCATGGCAGATACGCAGTATTTT
once	15	TRBJ2-1	TRBD1	TRBV18	CASSPPGTDNNEQFF	TGTGCCAGCTCACCACCCGGGACAGACAACAATGAGCAGTTCTTC
-	15	TRBJ2-7	TRBD1	TRBV9	CASSPGGANSYEQYF	TGTGCCAGCAGCCCAGGGGGTGCCAACTCCTACGAGCAGTACTTC
-	15	TRBJ2-2	-	TRBV28	CASSRSGVRVRELFF	TGTGCCAGCAGTCGATCAGGGGTACGGGTCCGAGAGCTGTTTTTT
once	14	TRBJ1-1	-	TRBV7-2	CASSFDTGNTEAFF	TGTGCCAGCAGCTTCGACACCGGGAACACTGAAGCTTTCTTT
-	18	TRBJ2-2	-	TRBV12-2	CASRSQLSGRKCTGELFF	TGTGCAAGTCGCTCCCAACTTAGCGGGAGAAAGTGCACCGGGGAGCTGTTTTTT
-	18	TRBJ1-1	TRBD1	TRBV11-2	CASSPLTGGGRMNTEAFF	TGTGCCAGCAGCCCCCTCACAGGGGGCGGAAGAATGAACACTGAAGCTTTCTTT
-	17	TRBJ1-5	-	TRBV21-1	CASSKENRGKCNQPQHF	TGTGCCAGCAGCAAAGAGAACAGGGGGAAATGCAATCAGCCCCAGCATTTT
-	15	TRBJ1-5	-	TRBV12-5	CASGLGEAGNQPQHF	TGTGCTAGTGGTTTGGGTGAGGCAGGGAATCAGCCCCAGCATTTT
-	17	TRBJ2-6	-	TRBV18	CASSPSRSGSGANVLTF	TGTGCCAGCTCACCGAGCCGATCGGGGTCTGGGGCCAACGTCCTGACTTTC
once	12	TRBJ2-1	-	TRBV5-1	CASSLVDFEQFF	TGCGCCAGCAGCTTGGTGGACTTTGAGCAGTTCTTC
-	19	TRBJ2-6	TRBD1	TRBV4-3	CASSTHPGQGGTGANVLTF	TGCGCCAGCAGCACGCATCCGGGACAGGGGGGAACTGGGGCCAACGTCCTGACTTTC
-	15	TRBJ2-7	TRBD2	TRBV10-3	CAISHGLAGVYEQYF	TGTGCCATCAGTCATGGACTAGCGGGAGTCTACGAGCAGTACTTC
-	14	TRBJ2-1	TRBD2	TRBV28	CASSLGLAGGRWVF	TGTGCCAGCAGTCTCGGGCTAGCGGGAGGAAGGTGGGTCTTC
-	15	TRBJ2-1	-	TRBV2	CASSERGGSYNEQFF	TGTGCCAGCAGTGAAAGGGGGGGTTCCTACAATGAGCAGTTCTTC
-	15	TRBJ1-1	-	TRBV5-4	CASTLQGSVNTEAFF	TGTGCCAGCACGCTTCAGGGTTCGGTGAACACTGAAGCTTTCTTT
once	11	TRBJ2-2	-	TRBV24-1	CATSDSQELFF	TGTGCCACCAGTGATTCCCAGGAGCTGTTTTTT
-	16	TRBJ2-3	TRBD2	TRBV2	CASNRPKRGFTDTQYF	TGTGCCAGCAACCGACCCAAGCGGGGATTCACAGATACGCAGTATTTT
-	15	TRBJ2-7	-	TRBV7-9	CASRHSVGGLYEQYF	TGTGCCAGCAGACATTCGGTGGGGGGGCTCTACGAGCAGTACTTC
-	16	TRBJ2-1	TRBD1	TRBV29-1	CSVKRLGTGGSNEQFF	TGCAGCGTTAAACGCTTGGGGACAGGGGGCTCCAATGAGCAGTTCTTC
-	16	TRBJ2-5	TRBD1	TRBV5-1	CASSLQGERTQETQYF	TGCGCCAGCAGCTTACAGGGGGAGAGGACCCAAGAGACCCAGTACTTC
-	13	TRBJ2-3	TRBD2	TRBV2	CASLAGRTDTQYF	TGTGCCAGCCTAGCGGGACGCACAGATACGCAGTATTTT
-	15	TRBJ1-2	-	TRBV6-5	CASSYGREPLYGYTF	TGTGCCAGCAGTTACGGGAGGGAGCCGCTCTATGGCTACACCTTC
-	14	TRBJ2-1	-	TRBV6-5	CASSQSREASEQFF	TGTGCCAGCAGCCAGTCCCGAGAGGCCAGTGAGCAGTTCTTC
-	16	TRBJ2-1	-	TRBV6-2/TRBV6-3	CASSYLTGVRYNEQFF	TGTGCCAGCAGTTACCTAACGGGAGTACGGTACAATGAGCAGTTCTTC
once	15	TRBJ2-7	TRBD2	TRBV4-3	CASSYGLAGAYEQYF	TGCGCCAGCAGCTATGGACTAGCGGGAGCGTACGAGCAGTACTTC
-	13	TRBJ2-1	TRBD2	TRBV7-6	CASSLGTSGRWFF	TGTGCCAGCAGCTTAGGGACTAGCGGGAGGTGGTTCTTC
-	12	TRBJ1-5	-	TRBV28	CASSTDIQPQHF	TGTGCCAGCAGCACCGACATTCAGCCCCAGCATTTT
-	13	TRBJ2-3	TRBD2	TRBV29-1	CSVVGQGGDTQYF	TGCAGCGTTGTGGGTCAGGGAGGGGATACGCAGTATTTT
-	15	TRBJ2-6	-	TRBV5-1	CASSSQGSGANVLTF	TGCGCCAGCAGCTCTCAGGGGTCTGGGGCCAACGTCCTGACTTTC
-	15	TRBJ1-4	TRBD1	TRBV30	CAWVGQGLVNEKLFF	TGTGCCTGGGTGGGACAGGGTCTTGTTAATGAAAAACTGTTTTTT
once	14	TRBJ1-1	TRBD1	TRBV10-3	CAISGDRGNTEAFF	TGTGCCATCAGTGGGGACAGAGGGAACACTGAAGCTTTCTTT